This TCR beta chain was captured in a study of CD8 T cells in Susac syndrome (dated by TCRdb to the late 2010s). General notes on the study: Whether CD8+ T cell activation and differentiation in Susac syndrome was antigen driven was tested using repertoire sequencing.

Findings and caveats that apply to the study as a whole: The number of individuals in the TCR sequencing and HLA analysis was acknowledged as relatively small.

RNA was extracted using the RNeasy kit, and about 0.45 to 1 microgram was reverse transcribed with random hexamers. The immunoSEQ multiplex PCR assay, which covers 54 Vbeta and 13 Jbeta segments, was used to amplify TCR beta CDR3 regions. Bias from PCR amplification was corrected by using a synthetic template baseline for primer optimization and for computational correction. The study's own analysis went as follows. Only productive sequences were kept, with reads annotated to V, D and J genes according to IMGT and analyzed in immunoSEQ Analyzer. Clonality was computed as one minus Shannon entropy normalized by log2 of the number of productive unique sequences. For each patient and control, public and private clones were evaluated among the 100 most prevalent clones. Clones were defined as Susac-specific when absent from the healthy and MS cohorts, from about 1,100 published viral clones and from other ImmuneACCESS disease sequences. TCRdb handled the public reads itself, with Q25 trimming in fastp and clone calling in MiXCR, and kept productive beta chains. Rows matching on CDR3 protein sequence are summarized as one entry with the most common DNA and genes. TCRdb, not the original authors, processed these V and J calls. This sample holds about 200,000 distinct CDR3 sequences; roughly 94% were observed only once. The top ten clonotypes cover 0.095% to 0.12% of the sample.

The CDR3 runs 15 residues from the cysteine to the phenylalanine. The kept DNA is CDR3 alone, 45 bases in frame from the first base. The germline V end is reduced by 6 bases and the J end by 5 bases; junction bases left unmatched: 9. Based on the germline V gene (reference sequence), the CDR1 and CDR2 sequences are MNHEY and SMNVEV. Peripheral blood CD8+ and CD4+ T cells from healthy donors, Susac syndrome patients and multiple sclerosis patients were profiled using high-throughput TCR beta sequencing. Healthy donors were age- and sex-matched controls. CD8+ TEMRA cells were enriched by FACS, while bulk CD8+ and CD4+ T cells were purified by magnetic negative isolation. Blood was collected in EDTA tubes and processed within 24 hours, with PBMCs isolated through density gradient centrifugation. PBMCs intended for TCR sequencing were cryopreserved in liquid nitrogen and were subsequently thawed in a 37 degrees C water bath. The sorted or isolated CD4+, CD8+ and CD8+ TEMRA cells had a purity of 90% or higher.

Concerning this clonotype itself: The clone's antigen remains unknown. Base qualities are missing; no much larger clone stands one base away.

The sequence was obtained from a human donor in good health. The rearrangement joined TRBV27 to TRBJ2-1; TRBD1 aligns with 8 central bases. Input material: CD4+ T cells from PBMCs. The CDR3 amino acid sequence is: CASSPRDRPNNEQFF. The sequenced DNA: TGTGCCAGCAGCCCCCGGGACAGGCCTAACAATGAGCAGTTCTTC.